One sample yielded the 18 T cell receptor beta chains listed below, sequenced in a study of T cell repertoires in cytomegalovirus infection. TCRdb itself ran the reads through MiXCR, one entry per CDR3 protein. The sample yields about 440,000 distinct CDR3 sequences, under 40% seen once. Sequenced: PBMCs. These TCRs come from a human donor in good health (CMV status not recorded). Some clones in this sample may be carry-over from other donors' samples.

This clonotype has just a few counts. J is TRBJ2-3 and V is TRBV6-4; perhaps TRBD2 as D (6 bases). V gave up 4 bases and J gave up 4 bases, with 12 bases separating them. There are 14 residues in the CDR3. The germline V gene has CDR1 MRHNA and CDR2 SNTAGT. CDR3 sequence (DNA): TGTGCCAGCAGTGCTAGAGGGGAGGCAGATACGCAGTATTTT. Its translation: CASSARGEADTQYF.

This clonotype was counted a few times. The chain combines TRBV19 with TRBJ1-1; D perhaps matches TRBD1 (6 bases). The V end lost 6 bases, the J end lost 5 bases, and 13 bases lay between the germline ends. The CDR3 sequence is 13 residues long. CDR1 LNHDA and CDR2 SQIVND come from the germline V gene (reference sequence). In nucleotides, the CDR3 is TGTGCCAGTAGCCAAGGGGGAAGGACTGAAGCTTTCTTT. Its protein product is CASSQGGRTEAFF. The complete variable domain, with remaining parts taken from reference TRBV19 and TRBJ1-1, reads DGGITQSPKYLFRKEGQNVTLSCEQNLNHDAMYWYRQDPGQGLRLIYYSQIVNDFQKGDIAEGYSVSREKKESFPLTVTSAQKNPTAFYLCASSQGGRTEAFFGQGTRLTVV.

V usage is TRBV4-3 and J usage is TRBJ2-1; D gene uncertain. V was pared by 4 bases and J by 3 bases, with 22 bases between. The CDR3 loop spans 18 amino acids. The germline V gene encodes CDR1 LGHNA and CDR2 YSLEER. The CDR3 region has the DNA TGCGCCAGCAGCCTCAGTGCATCGGACCCCATCCGCTACAATGAGCAGTTCTTC. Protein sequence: CASSLSASDPIRYNEQFF.

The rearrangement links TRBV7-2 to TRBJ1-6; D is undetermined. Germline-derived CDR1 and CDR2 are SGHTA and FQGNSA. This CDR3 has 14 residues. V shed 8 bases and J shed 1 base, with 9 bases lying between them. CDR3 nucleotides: TGTGCCAGCCGTTTGTCGTCCTATAATTCACCCCTCCACTTT. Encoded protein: CASRLSSYNSPLHF.

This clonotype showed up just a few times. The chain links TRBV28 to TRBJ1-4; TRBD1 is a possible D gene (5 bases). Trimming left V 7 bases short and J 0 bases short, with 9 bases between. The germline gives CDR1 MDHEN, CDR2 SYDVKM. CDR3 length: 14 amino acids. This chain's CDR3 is CASNQGATNEKLFF. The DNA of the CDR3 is TGTGCCAGCAATCAGGGAGCAACTAATGAAAAACTGTTTTTT.

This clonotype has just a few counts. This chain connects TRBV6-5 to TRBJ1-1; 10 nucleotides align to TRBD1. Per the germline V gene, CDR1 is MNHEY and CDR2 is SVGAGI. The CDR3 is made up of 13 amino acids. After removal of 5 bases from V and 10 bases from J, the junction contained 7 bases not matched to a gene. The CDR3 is CASSPRTGGAAFF. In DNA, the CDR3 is TGTGCCAGCAGTCCCAGGACAGGGGGAGCAGCTTTCTTT.

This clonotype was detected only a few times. CDR3 DNA sequence: TGTGCCAGCAGTTCTCCCGCCCGGGACACAGTCTACGAGCAGTACTTC. The encoded protein is CASSSPARDTVYEQYF. This chain links TRBV6-5 with TRBJ2-7; possibly TRBD1 for D (6 bases). The CDR3 covers 16 residues. The germline V gene encodes CDR1 MNHEY and CDR2 SVGAGI. The V end was cut by 4 bases, the J end by 3 bases, with 19 bases between.

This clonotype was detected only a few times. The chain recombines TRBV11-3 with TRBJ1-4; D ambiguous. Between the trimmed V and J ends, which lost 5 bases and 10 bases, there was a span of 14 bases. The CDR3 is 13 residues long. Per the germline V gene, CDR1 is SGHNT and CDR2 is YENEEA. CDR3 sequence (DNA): TGTGCCAGCAGCGCAACACAAGCTGGAAAACTGTTTTTT. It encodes CASSATQAGKLFF.

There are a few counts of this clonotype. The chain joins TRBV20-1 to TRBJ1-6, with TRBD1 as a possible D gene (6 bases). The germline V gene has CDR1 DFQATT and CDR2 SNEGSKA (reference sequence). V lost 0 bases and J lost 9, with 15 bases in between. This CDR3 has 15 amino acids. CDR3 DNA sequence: TGCAGTGCTAGAGAACGAACAGGGCAGGGTTCACCCCTCCACTTT. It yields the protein CSARERTGQGSPLHF.

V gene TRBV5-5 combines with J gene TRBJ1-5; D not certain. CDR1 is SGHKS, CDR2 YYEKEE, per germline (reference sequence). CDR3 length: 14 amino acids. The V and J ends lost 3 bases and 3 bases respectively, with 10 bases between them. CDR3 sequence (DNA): TGTGCCAGCAGCTCCGGGCACCCCAATCAGCCCCAGCATTTT. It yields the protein CASSSGHPNQPQHF.

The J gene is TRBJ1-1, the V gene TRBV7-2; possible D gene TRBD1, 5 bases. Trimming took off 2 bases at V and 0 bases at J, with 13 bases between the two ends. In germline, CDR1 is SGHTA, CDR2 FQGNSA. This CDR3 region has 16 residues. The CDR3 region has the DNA TGTGCCAGCAGCTTAAGGGGTGGGCGTCTGAACACTGAAGCTTTCTTT. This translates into CASSLRGGRLNTEAFF.

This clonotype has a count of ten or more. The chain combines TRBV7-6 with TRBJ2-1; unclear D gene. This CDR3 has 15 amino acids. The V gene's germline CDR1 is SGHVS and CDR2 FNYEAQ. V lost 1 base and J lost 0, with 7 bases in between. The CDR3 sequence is CASSLEVSSYNEQFF. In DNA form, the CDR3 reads TGTGCCAGCAGCTTAGAAGTAAGCTCCTACAATGAGCAGTTCTTC.

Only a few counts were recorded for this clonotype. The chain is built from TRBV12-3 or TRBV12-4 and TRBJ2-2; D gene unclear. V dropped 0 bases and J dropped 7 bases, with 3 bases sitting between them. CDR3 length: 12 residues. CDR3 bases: TGTGCCAGCAGTTTAGCCTACGGGGAGCTGTTTTTT. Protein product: CASSLAYGELFF.

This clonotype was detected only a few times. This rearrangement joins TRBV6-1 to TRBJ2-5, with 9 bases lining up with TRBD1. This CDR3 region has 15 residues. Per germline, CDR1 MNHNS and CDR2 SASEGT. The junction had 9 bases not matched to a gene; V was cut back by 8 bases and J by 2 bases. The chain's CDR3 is CASDRGAGGQETQYF. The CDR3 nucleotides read TGTGCCAGCGACAGGGGGGCAGGCGGGCAAGAGACCCAGTACTTC.

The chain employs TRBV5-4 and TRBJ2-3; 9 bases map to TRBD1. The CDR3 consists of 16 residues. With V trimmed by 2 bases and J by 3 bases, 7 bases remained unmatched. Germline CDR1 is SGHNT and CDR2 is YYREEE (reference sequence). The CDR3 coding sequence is TGTGCCAGCAGCTTCGTTCGGGACAGGGCGACAGATACGCAGTATTTT. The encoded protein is CASSFVRDRATDTQYF.

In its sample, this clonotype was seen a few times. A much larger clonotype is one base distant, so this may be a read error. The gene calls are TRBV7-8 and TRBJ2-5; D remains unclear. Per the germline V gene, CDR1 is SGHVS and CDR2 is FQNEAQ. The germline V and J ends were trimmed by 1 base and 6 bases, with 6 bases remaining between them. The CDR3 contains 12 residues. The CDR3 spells CASSLDSQTQYF. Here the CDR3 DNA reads TGTGCCAGCAGCTTAGACAGTCAGACCCAGTACTTC.

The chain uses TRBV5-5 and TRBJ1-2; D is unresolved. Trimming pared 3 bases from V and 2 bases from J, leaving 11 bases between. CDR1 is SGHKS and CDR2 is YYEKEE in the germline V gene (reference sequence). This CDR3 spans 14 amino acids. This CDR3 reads CASSSRAGNYGYTF. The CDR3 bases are TGTGCCAGCAGCTCCCGGGCGGGGAACTATGGCTACACCTTC.

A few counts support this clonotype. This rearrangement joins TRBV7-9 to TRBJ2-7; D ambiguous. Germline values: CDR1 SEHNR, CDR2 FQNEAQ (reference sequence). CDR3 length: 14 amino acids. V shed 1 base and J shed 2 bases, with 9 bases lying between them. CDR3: CASSLGAPAYEQYF. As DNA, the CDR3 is TGTGCCAGCAGCTTAGGGGCCCCGGCCTACGAGCAGTACTTC.